Presented here are 25 T cell receptor beta chains from one specimen sequenced in a study of blood T cells in healthy people across ages. Sample-barcoded 5' priming and a J-beta primer mix drove a second PCR of 7 to 11 cycles. TCRdb re-called the 5' RACE reads through MiXCR, storing one row per CDR3 protein. This sample has 550,000 to 700,000 distinct CDR3 sequences, with 25% to 30% found just once. Sequenced material: blood. These receptors all stem from a woman in her 70s in good health.

The V and J genes are TRBV10-3 and TRBJ1-3; 7 positions match TRBD1. This CDR3 is 15 amino acids long. Looked up from germline, CDR1 is ENHRY and CDR2 is SYGVKD. V was clipped by 4 bases and J by 5 bases; unmatched bases: 8. DNA for the CDR3: TGTGCCATCAGTGCATCCACACAGGGGCGAAACACCATATATTTT. Protein: CAISASTQGRNTIYF.

This clonotype was counted only a few times. Written as DNA, the CDR3 is TGTGCCACCAGCAGAGATATTAACGGGGAGCTGTTTTTT. Its translation: CATSRDINGELFF. The V gene is TRBV15, the J gene TRBJ2-2; D not resolved. CDR3 size: 13 residues. Germline V CDR1 and CDR2: LNHNV, YYDKDF (reference sequence). The V and J ends lost 0 bases and 7 bases respectively, with 6 bases between them.

The chain is built from TRBV4-3 and TRBJ2-5; 13 nucleotides line up with TRBD2. The J call may be mistaken, given a closer DNA end match to TRBJ2-1. Germline CDR1 and CDR2: LGHNA and YSLEER. This CDR3 is built from 17 residues. CDR3 residues: CASSQLQLAGGPDEQFF. The DNA for the CDR3 is TGCGCCAGCAGCCAACTCCAACTAGCGGGGGGGCCGGATGAGCAGTTCTTC.

Remarks on this clonotype: Because the CDR3 is missing its conserved closing phenylalanine or tryptophan, this is likely a read error. The chain combines TRBV27 with TRBJ1-1; 8 bases align to TRBD1. The CDR3 has 15 residues. Trimming at V came to 6 bases and at J to 1 base, leaving 7 bases not matched to a gene. Germline assignment: CDR1 MNHEY and CDR2 SMNVEV (reference sequence). Here the CDR3 reads CASRATGGWNTEAFV. CDR3 DNA: TGTGCCAGCAGAGCAACAGGGGGGTGGAACACTGAAGCTTTCGTT.

The J gene is TRBJ2-1, the V gene TRBV6-4, with D perhaps matching TRBD2 (6 bases). V shed 2 bases and J shed 4 bases, with 6 bases lying between them. The germline gives CDR1 MRHNA, CDR2 SNTAGT. The CDR3 totals 13 residues. In DNA, the CDR3 is TGTGCCAGCAGTGACCGGGAGTACAATGAGCAGTTCTTC. As protein: CASSDREYNEQFF.

This clonotype was picked up a small number of times. The CDR3 here is CASSLGRGVAGSLFF. CDR3 DNA sequence: TGTGCCAGCAGCTTAGGACGGGGGGTTGCAGGGTCCCTGTTTTTT. The V and J genes are TRBV7-2 and TRBJ1-4; D is possibly TRBD1 (5 bases). The V gene lost 1 base and the J gene lost 14 bases, with 20 bases spanning the gap. The V gene's germline CDR1 is SGHTA and CDR2 FQGNSA. This CDR3 contains 15 residues.

At least ten counts were recorded for this clonotype. The chain uses TRBV24-1 and TRBJ2-5; a weak D match, TRBD1 (6 bases). The ends were cut back, 5 bases at V and 3 bases at J, with 15 bases in the middle. Germline V gene lookup returns CDR1 KGHDR and CDR2 SFDVKD. This CDR3 spans 15 amino acids. The CDR3 here is CATSVGGLREETQYF. The CDR3 DNA reads as TGTGCCACCAGTGTTGGGGGCTTGCGAGAAGAGACCCAGTACTTC.

This clonotype was observed a few times. V usage is TRBV4-3 and J usage is TRBJ2-2, with 14 bases fitting TRBD2. The V segment lost 0 bases and the J segment 4 bases; nucleotides outside the gene matches: 7. Looked up from germline, CDR1 is LGHNA and CDR2 is YSLEER. This CDR3 is built from 19 residues. CDR3 residues: CASSQDMTSGGAATGELFF. DNA of the CDR3: TGCGCCAGCAGCCAAGATATGACTAGCGGGGGGGCCGCCACCGGGGAGCTGTTTTTT.

The rearrangement joins TRBV29-1 to TRBJ2-5, with 8 positions matching TRBD1. The DNA end is more similar to TRBJ2-7, so the J call may be wrong. The CDR3 is 15 amino acids. CDR1 is SQVTM, CDR2 ANQGSEA, per germline. The CDR3: CSVEGWGDRGDEQYF. The CDR3 coding sequence is TGCAGCGTTGAAGGGTGGGGCGACAGGGGCGACGAGCAGTACTTC.

V gene TRBV27 combines with J gene TRBJ1-5, with a tentative D call TRBD1 (5 bases). The CDR3 covers 15 residues. The germline V and J ends were trimmed by 8 bases and 2 bases, with 16 bases remaining between them. Looked up from germline, CDR1 is MNHEY and CDR2 is SMNVEV (reference sequence). CDR3 sequence (DNA): TGTGCCAGCGGGAGGGGCCTCGAAGGCAATCAGCCCCAGCATTTT. Protein: CASGRGLEGNQPQHF.

This clonotype was seen repeatedly, ten times or more. This chain links TRBV6-2 or TRBV6-3 with TRBJ2-1; the D call may be TRBD1 or TRBD2 (5 bases each). This CDR3 has 15 residues. The V and J ends lost 5 bases and 8 bases respectively, with 19 bases between them. From germline, CDR1 is MNHEY and CDR2 SVGEGT. CDR3: CASSLAGHLSDEQFF. CDR3 nucleotide sequence: TGTGCCAGCAGTCTTGCTGGACACCTTAGCGATGAGCAGTTCTTC.

The chain links TRBV7-9 to TRBJ2-3; the match to TRBD2 covers 8 bases. The CDR3 contains 15 residues. J lost 3 bases, V lost 1 base, and 3 bases had no gene match. The germline gives CDR1 SEHNR, CDR2 FQNEAQ (reference sequence). The CDR3 bases are TGTGCCAGCAGCTTAGGTAGCGGGGAGACAGATACGCAGTATTTT. Protein: CASSLGSGETDTQYF.

The chain uses TRBV28 and TRBJ2-3; TRBD2 might be the D (5 bases). Trimming removed 4 bases from V and 5 bases from J, with 22 bases in between. This CDR3 spans 17 amino acids. From germline, CDR1 is MDHEN and CDR2 SYDVKM. CDR3 residues: CASSSDRRGSRRDTQYF. The CDR3 DNA follows: TGTGCCAGCAGTTCAGACCGCCGGGGTTCAAGAAGAGATACGCAGTATTTT.

The rearrangement joins TRBV7-3 to TRBJ1-1, with TRBD1 as a possible D gene (5 bases). Germline V gives CDR1 SGHTA, CDR2 FQGTGA. Trimming left V 3 bases short and J 5 bases short, with 10 bases between. The CDR3 has 13 residues. CDR3 DNA: TGTGCCAGCAGCTTGTCCAGGGAGACTGAAGCTTTCTTT. Amino acids: CASSLSRETEAFF.

This clonotype was seen more than once but under ten times. CDR3 sequence: CASSLWDREPNSYF. The CDR3 nucleotides read TGTGCCAGCAGCCTGTGGGACAGGGAACCCAACTCCTACTTC. The V gene is TRBV7-8, the J gene TRBJ2-5; 9 bases are shared with TRBD1. Germline lookup yields CDR1 SGHVS and CDR2 FQNEAQ. J was trimmed by 14 bases and V by 5 bases; bases with no gene match: 15. CDR3 length: 14 amino acids.

This clonotype occurred many times. In DNA form, the CDR3 reads TGTGCCAGCAGGAGGGAGGGGGCCACTAATGAAAAACTGTTTTTT. Amino acid sequence: CASRREGATNEKLFF. V gene TRBV6-6 combines with J gene TRBJ1-4; TRBD1 agrees at 7 bases. Per the germline V gene, CDR1 is MNHNY and CDR2 is SVGAGI (reference sequence). This CDR3 has 15 residues. V shed 6 bases, J shed 2 bases, and the junction held 6 bases outside the gene matches.

The V and J genes are TRBV10-3 and TRBJ2-1; D not certain. The CDR3 is 14 residues long. Germline V CDR1 and CDR2: ENHRY, SYGVKD. With 0 bases removed from V and 10 bases from J, the gap between germline ends came to 13 bases. The CDR3 DNA reads TGTGCCATCAGTGAGTCTGGACCTCTTGAAGAGCAGTTCTTC. Protein: CAISESGPLEEQFF.

The chain recombines TRBV6-2 or TRBV6-3 with TRBJ1-1; D is ambiguous. The V gene lost 5 bases and the J gene lost 11 bases, with 15 bases spanning the gap. The CDR3 sequence is 12 residues long. Germline loops: CDR1 MNHEY, CDR2 SVGEGT. The CDR3 region is CASSPSAAVAFF. The CDR3 DNA sequence: TGTGCCAGCAGTCCCTCGGCAGCGGTGGCTTTCTTT.

V and J are TRBV24-1 and TRBJ1-5; perhaps TRBD1 as D (5 bases). V was clipped by 4 bases and J by 2 bases, with 11 bases between them. Germline V gives CDR1 KGHDR, CDR2 SFDVKD. This CDR3 region has 15 residues. DNA for the CDR3: TGTGCCACCAGTGAATCAGGGACGGGCAATCAGCCCCAGCATTTT. Its translation is CATSESGTGNQPQHF.

The rearrangement links TRBV7-2 to TRBJ2-4; 8 positions match TRBD2. Looked up from germline, CDR1 is SGHTA and CDR2 is FQGNSA. CDR3 length equals 15 residues. Unmatched junction bases numbered 1, after V lost 0 bases and J lost 3 bases. DNA of the CDR3: TGTGCCAGCAGCTTAGCTAGCGGGGTCAAAAACATTCAGTACTTC. Protein product: CASSLASGVKNIQYF.

This clonotype was counted a few times. This sequence joins TRBV4-2 and TRBJ1-1, with a tentative D call TRBD1 (6 bases). There are 14 residues in the CDR3. Trimming shortened V by 2 bases and J by 4 bases, and 11 bases separated the two germline ends. Germline loops: CDR1 LGHNA, CDR2 YNFKEQ. CDR3: CASSQKTGTTEAFF. Written as DNA, the CDR3 is TGTGCCAGCAGCCAAAAAACAGGGACCACTGAAGCTTTCTTT.

The rearrangement links TRBV20-1 to TRBJ2-7; 15 bases match TRBD2. The V gene's germline CDR1 is DFQATT and CDR2 SNEGSKA (reference sequence). Trimming at V came to 3 bases and at J to 6 bases, leaving 15 bases not matched to a gene. The CDR3 is 18 amino acids. CDR3 residues: CSASWGLAGGPSLGEQYF. DNA of the CDR3: TGCAGTGCTAGCTGGGGACTAGCGGGGGGCCCATCCTTGGGCGAGCAGTACTTC.

The V gene is TRBV7-2, the J gene TRBJ2-3, with D possibly matching TRBD2 (6 bases). This CDR3 is 15 amino acids long. Germline assignment: CDR1 SGHTA and CDR2 FQGNSA. V lost 0 bases and J lost 1, with 8 bases in between. The CDR3 sequence: CASSLASGRTDTQYF. Written as DNA, the CDR3 is TGTGCCAGCAGCTTAGCAAGCGGGCGCACAGATACGCAGTATTTT.

This clonotype appeared a single time. J is TRBJ1-6 and V is TRBV7-2, with D unclear. The CDR3 length is 15 residues. Trimming shortened V by 5 bases and J by 5 bases, and 13 bases separated the two germline ends. Germline values: CDR1 SGHTA, CDR2 FQGNSA. DNA of the CDR3: TGTGCCAGCAGCGAGCAGGCCCCCCATAATTCACCCCTCCACTTT. Protein: CASSEQAPHNSPLHF.

The table lists this clonotype with a few counts. V gene TRBV7-7 combines with J gene TRBJ2-5, with D perhaps matching TRBD1 (5 bases). Germline values: CDR1 SSHAT, CDR2 FNYEAQ (reference sequence). Trimming cost V 5 bases and J 5 bases, with 12 bases left between them. The CDR3 runs to 13 residues. The CDR3 reads CASSPRQRETQYF. The CDR3 nucleotides are TGTGCCAGCAGCCCGAGACAGAGGGAGACCCAGTACTTC.